This is a list of T cell receptor beta chains from one sample in a study of blood T cell repertoires in COVID-19. Measured with immunoSEQ multiplex PCR; TCRdb has only the in-frame clones, and not every one. This table holds 24,000 or so clones, around 86% found once. The sequenced material came from peripheral blood. These receptors came from an elderly woman with active or convalescent COVID-19. Both conserved end residues are part of each CDR3. Fields, in order: clone size, D gene, CDR3 length, J gene, V gene, CDR3 DNA, CDR3 protein. A D gene is named only where the DNA matches it firmly. Part of the rows lack a size; the others show once, few, many or a class for expanded clones.

clone_size: .; d_call: .; cdr3_length: 14; j_call: TRBJ1-1; v_call: TRBV2; cdr3_nt: TGTGCCAGCAGTGAAGTAGGGGCAAGGACTGAAGCTTTCTTT; cdr3_aa: CASSEVGARTEAFF
clone_size: .; d_call: .; cdr3_length: 13; j_call: TRBJ2-3; v_call: TRBV5-4; cdr3_nt: TGTGCCAGCAGCTTAGACTACGGTGATACGCAGTATTTT; cdr3_aa: CASSLDYGDTQYF
clone_size: .; d_call: .; cdr3_length: 13; j_call: TRBJ1-2; v_call: TRBV28; cdr3_nt: TGTGCCAGCAGCCCCCCGGTGCTCTATGGCTACACCTTC; cdr3_aa: CASSPPVLYGYTF
clone_size: .; d_call: .; cdr3_length: 15; j_call: TRBJ1-3; v_call: TRBV7-3; cdr3_nt: TGTGCCAGCAGCCGCGACAGCAACTCTGGAAACACCATATATTTT; cdr3_aa: CASSRDSNSGNTIYF
clone_size: .; d_call: .; cdr3_length: 13; j_call: TRBJ1-1; v_call: TRBV27; cdr3_nt: TGTGCCAGCAGCCTGGGGAGGGGGACTGAAGCTTTCTTT; cdr3_aa: CASSLGRGTEAFF
clone_size: .; d_call: TRBD1; cdr3_length: 16; j_call: TRBJ2-3; v_call: TRBV4-2; cdr3_nt: TGTGCCAGCAGCCCCCGAGGGACAGGGGACGGAGATACGCAGTATTTT; cdr3_aa: CASSPRGTGDGDTQYF
clone_size: .; d_call: TRBD1; cdr3_length: 15; j_call: TRBJ1-1; v_call: TRBV4-1; cdr3_nt: TGCGCCAGCAGCCGGACAGGGGTAATGAACACTGAAGCTTTCTTT; cdr3_aa: CASSRTGVMNTEAFF
clone_size: .; d_call: TRBD1; cdr3_length: 15; j_call: TRBJ2-7; v_call: TRBV5-1; cdr3_nt: TGCGCCAGCAGCTTGGTTCGGGCGACAGGGTACGAGCAGTACTTC; cdr3_aa: CASSLVRATGYEQYF
clone_size: .; d_call: TRBD1; cdr3_length: 16; j_call: TRBJ1-6; v_call: TRBV14; cdr3_nt: TGTGCCAGCAGCCAAGACAGGGGGGTTTGGAATTCACCCCTCCACTTT; cdr3_aa: CASSQDRGVWNSPLHF
clone_size: .; d_call: .; cdr3_length: 13; j_call: TRBJ1-2; v_call: TRBV30; cdr3_nt: TGTGCCTGGAGTGTCCCAGGGGTCTATGGCTACACCTTC; cdr3_aa: CAWSVPGVYGYTF
clone_size: once; d_call: .; cdr3_length: 16; j_call: TRBJ1-1; v_call: TRBV4-1; cdr3_nt: TGCGCCAGCAGCCAAGTAAGCGGCAGATTGAACACTGAAGCTTTCTTT; cdr3_aa: CASSQVSGRLNTEAFF
clone_size: .; d_call: .; cdr3_length: 13; j_call: TRBJ2-1; v_call: TRBV12-3/TRBV12-4; cdr3_nt: TGTGCCAGCAGTTTGCCACAGGGCAATGAGCAGTTCTTC; cdr3_aa: CASSLPQGNEQFF
clone_size: .; d_call: .; cdr3_length: 13; j_call: TRBJ1-5; v_call: TRBV5-1; cdr3_nt: TGCGCCAGCAGCCCCGGGGTTAATCAGCCCCAGCATTTT; cdr3_aa: CASSPGVNQPQHF
clone_size: .; d_call: .; cdr3_length: 12; j_call: TRBJ1-6; v_call: TRBV12-3/TRBV12-4; cdr3_nt: TGTGCCAGCAACAAAGGGGTTTCCGGCCCTCACTTT; cdr3_aa: CASNKGVSGPHF
clone_size: .; d_call: .; cdr3_length: 13; j_call: TRBJ2-3; v_call: TRBV18; cdr3_nt: TGTGCCAGCTCACCAGCGGGTTTTGATACGCAGTATTTT; cdr3_aa: CASSPAGFDTQYF
clone_size: once; d_call: TRBD1; cdr3_length: 15; j_call: TRBJ1-4; v_call: TRBV5-4; cdr3_nt: TGTGCCAGCAGCCGACAGGGGGCCGAGTTGGAAAAACTGTTTTTT; cdr3_aa: CASSRQGAELEKLFF
clone_size: .; d_call: .; cdr3_length: 16; j_call: TRBJ1-4; v_call: TRBV5-1; cdr3_nt: TGCGCCAGCAGGCTGAGCTTAGGACAGCCCAATGAAAAACTGTTTTTT; cdr3_aa: CASRLSLGQPNEKLFF
clone_size: .; d_call: .; cdr3_length: 13; j_call: TRBJ2-2; v_call: TRBV6-5; cdr3_nt: TGTGCCAGCACTGTCGGGGGCACCGGGGAGCTGTTTTTT; cdr3_aa: CASTVGGTGELFF
clone_size: .; d_call: TRBD1; cdr3_length: 17; j_call: TRBJ1-2; v_call: TRBV24-1; cdr3_nt: TGTGCCACCAGTGACGGGACAGGGGGGACCTTTAACTATGGCTACACCTTC; cdr3_aa: CATSDGTGGTFNYGYTF
clone_size: .; d_call: TRBD2; cdr3_length: 17; j_call: TRBJ2-3; v_call: TRBV7-2; cdr3_nt: TGTGCCAGCAGCACCGGGACTAGCGGACCTAGCACAGATACGCAGTATTTT; cdr3_aa: CASSTGTSGPSTDTQYF
clone_size: .; d_call: .; cdr3_length: 13; j_call: TRBJ1-2; v_call: TRBV27; cdr3_nt: TGTGCCAGCAGACCCACGGCAGGGGCTGGCTACACCTTC; cdr3_aa: CASRPTAGAGYTF
clone_size: few; d_call: TRBD1; cdr3_length: 14; j_call: TRBJ1-6; v_call: TRBV28; cdr3_nt: TGTGCCAGCAGTTTGGTCAGGGGGAATTCACCCCTCCACTTT; cdr3_aa: CASSLVRGNSPLHF
clone_size: .; d_call: TRBD1; cdr3_length: 14; j_call: TRBJ2-7; v_call: TRBV19; cdr3_nt: TGTGCCAGTAGGCTCGGACAGGGAGCCTACGAGCAGTACTTC; cdr3_aa: CASRLGQGAYEQYF
clone_size: .; d_call: .; cdr3_length: 17; j_call: TRBJ1-1; v_call: TRBV9; cdr3_nt: TGTGCCAGCAGCGTAGATCGCCTTACGGGGATGAACACTGAAGCTTTCTTT; cdr3_aa: CASSVDRLTGMNTEAFF
clone_size: .; d_call: .; cdr3_length: 13; j_call: TRBJ2-7; v_call: TRBV9; cdr3_nt: TGTGCCAGCAGCGTAGCCGCGGAGCAGGGGCAGTACTTC; cdr3_aa: CASSVAAEQGQYF
clone_size: once; d_call: TRBD2; cdr3_length: 15; j_call: TRBJ2-7; v_call: TRBV7-2; cdr3_nt: TGTGCCAGCAGCCCCCTAGCGGGAGTCTTCTACGAGCAGTACTTC; cdr3_aa: CASSPLAGVFYEQYF
clone_size: .; d_call: TRBD1; cdr3_length: 16; j_call: TRBJ2-7; v_call: TRBV4-2; cdr3_nt: TGTGCCAGCAGCCAAGAAATCGACAGGGTCGTTCACGAGCAGTACTTC; cdr3_aa: CASSQEIDRVVHEQYF
clone_size: few; d_call: .; cdr3_length: 16; j_call: TRBJ2-7; v_call: TRBV18; cdr3_nt: TGTGCCAGCTCACCCACGCTTGGTGCCAGTAAGTACGAGCAGTACTTC; cdr3_aa: CASSPTLGASKYEQYF
clone_size: .; d_call: TRBD2; cdr3_length: 13; j_call: TRBJ2-5; v_call: TRBV7-9; cdr3_nt: TGTGCCAGCAGCGAAGGACTAGCAGGTACCCAGTACTTC; cdr3_aa: CASSEGLAGTQYF
clone_size: .; d_call: .; cdr3_length: 15; j_call: TRBJ1-4; v_call: TRBV7-3; cdr3_nt: TGTGCCAGCAGCTTAGACAGAACAACTAATGAAAAACTGTTTTTT; cdr3_aa: CASSLDRTTNEKLFF
clone_size: .; d_call: TRBD2; cdr3_length: 13; j_call: TRBJ2-7; v_call: TRBV5-5; cdr3_nt: TGTGCCAGCAGCATCGCCTTGCGGGGGGAGCAGTACTTC; cdr3_aa: CASSIALRGEQYF
clone_size: .; d_call: .; cdr3_length: 13; j_call: TRBJ2-2; v_call: TRBV10-1; cdr3_nt: TGCGCCAGCAGTGACAGGGGCAGGGGGGAGCTGTTTTTT; cdr3_aa: CASSDRGRGELFF
clone_size: .; d_call: TRBD2; cdr3_length: 19; j_call: TRBJ2-1; v_call: TRBV5-4; cdr3_nt: TGTGCCAGCAGCTTAACGGGACTAGCGGGAGCATGGTTCTACAATGAGCAGTTCTTC; cdr3_aa: CASSLTGLAGAWFYNEQFF
clone_size: .; d_call: .; cdr3_length: 12; j_call: TRBJ1-6; v_call: TRBV7-6; cdr3_nt: TGTGCCAGCAGCTTCCTTAATTCACCCCTCCACTTT; cdr3_aa: CASSFLNSPLHF
clone_size: .; d_call: TRBD1; cdr3_length: 15; j_call: TRBJ2-5; v_call: TRBV18; cdr3_nt: TGTGCCAGCTCGGCGAGTAGGGACAGGGGAGAGACCCAGTACTTC; cdr3_aa: CASSASRDRGETQYF
clone_size: .; d_call: TRBD1; cdr3_length: 16; j_call: TRBJ2-1; v_call: TRBV7-2; cdr3_nt: TGTGCCAGCAGCTCCCGGACAGGGGCAACCTACAATGAGCAGTTCTTC; cdr3_aa: CASSSRTGATYNEQFF
clone_size: .; d_call: TRBD2; cdr3_length: 14; j_call: TRBJ2-1; v_call: TRBV5-1; cdr3_nt: TGCGCCAGCACTACTAGCGGGGGGGCCAATGAGCAGTTCTTC; cdr3_aa: CASTTSGGANEQFF
clone_size: .; d_call: TRBD1; cdr3_length: 16; j_call: TRBJ1-1; v_call: TRBV28; cdr3_nt: TGTGCCAGCAGTTCCCCATCACTACAGGGGTTCACTGAAGCTTTCTTT; cdr3_aa: CASSSPSLQGFTEAFF
clone_size: .; d_call: TRBD1; cdr3_length: 18; j_call: TRBJ1-1; v_call: TRBV9; cdr3_nt: TGTGCCAGCAGCGACCTTTCCACAGGGGGCCTTTTTAGGACTGAAGCTTTCTTT; cdr3_aa: CASSDLSTGGLFRTEAFF
clone_size: .; d_call: TRBD2; cdr3_length: 16; j_call: TRBJ2-3; v_call: TRBV6-6; cdr3_nt: TGTGCCAGCAGCTACGGACTAGCGGGGGGTACAGATACGCAGTATTTT; cdr3_aa: CASSYGLAGGTDTQYF
clone_size: few; d_call: TRBD1; cdr3_length: 11; j_call: TRBJ1-6; v_call: TRBV5-1; cdr3_nt: TGCGCCAGCAGCCCGGGACAGGGCCTCCACTTT; cdr3_aa: CASSPGQGLHF
clone_size: .; d_call: .; cdr3_length: 12; j_call: TRBJ1-5; v_call: TRBV28; cdr3_nt: TGTGCCAGCAGTTCTCACGGGGGATCCCAGCATTTT; cdr3_aa: CASSSHGGSQHF
clone_size: .; d_call: .; cdr3_length: 12; j_call: TRBJ2-7; v_call: TRBV7-8; cdr3_nt: TGTGCCAGCAGCCGAGACACCTACGAGCAGTACTTC; cdr3_aa: CASSRDTYEQYF
clone_size: .; d_call: TRBD1; cdr3_length: 15; j_call: TRBJ2-5; v_call: TRBV4-2; cdr3_nt: TGTGCCAGCAGCCAAGATTTATCCAGGGGGGAGACCCAGTACTTC; cdr3_aa: CASSQDLSRGETQYF
clone_size: .; d_call: TRBD1; cdr3_length: 19; j_call: TRBJ2-1; v_call: TRBV24-1; cdr3_nt: TGTGCCACCAGTGCCCTGGCGGGACAGGGGGCTTTTGGCTACAATGAGCAGTTCTTC; cdr3_aa: CATSALAGQGAFGYNEQFF
clone_size: .; d_call: .; cdr3_length: 14; j_call: TRBJ2-5; v_call: TRBV7-2; cdr3_nt: TGTGCCAGCAGCTTAGTTGGCATCCAAGAGACCCAGTACTTC; cdr3_aa: CASSLVGIQETQYF
clone_size: .; d_call: .; cdr3_length: 18; j_call: TRBJ2-7; v_call: TRBV10-1; cdr3_nt: TGCGCCAGCAGTGACGGGGGGCTGGGGACAGGCGGTGGGGACGAGCAGTACTTC; cdr3_aa: CASSDGGLGTGGGDEQYF
clone_size: .; d_call: TRBD2; cdr3_length: 15; j_call: TRBJ2-1; v_call: TRBV25-1; cdr3_nt: TGTGCCAGCAGTAGGGTTAGCGGGAACTACAATGAGCAGTTCTTC; cdr3_aa: CASSRVSGNYNEQFF
clone_size: .; d_call: .; cdr3_length: 15; j_call: TRBJ1-4; v_call: TRBV12-5; cdr3_nt: TGTGCTAGTGGTTTTTTGATGAGAGGGAATGAAAAACTGTTTTTT; cdr3_aa: CASGFLMRGNEKLFF